This entry is about one T cell receptor beta chain. These data come from a study of OX40 agonist ivuxolimab in advanced cancers. Study context: At 0.01 to 10 mg/kg, ivuxolimab was administered intravenously to patients every 2 weeks.

The protocol was immunoSEQ multiplex PCR, while the TCRdb copy is restricted to in-frame clones and leaves out a portion. The sample yields around 21,000 clones, about 79% seen once. Trimming cost V 2 bases and J 7 bases; bases outside gene matches: 4. The V gene's germline CDR1 is SNHLY and CDR2 FYNNEI. The CDR3 is 14 amino acids. The TCR comes from an adult with an advanced solid tumor such as melanoma, head and neck, liver or kidney cancer. Material: CD4+ or CD8+ T cells sorted from blood, obtained in a trial of the OX40 agonist ivuxolimab. This chain connects TRBV2 to TRBJ1-4; 7 positions agree with TRBD1. The CDR3 is CASSESGGREKLFF. For the CDR3, the DNA is TGTGCCAGCAGTGAATCAGGGGGTCGTGAAAAACTGTTTTTT.